These 3 T cell receptor beta chains were sequenced from one sample in a study of T cells in Graves' hyperthyroidism and ophthalmopathy. Template material for amplifying TCR beta CDR3 regions consisted of RNA transcripts. TCR CDR3 underwent first-round RT-PCR with the HTBI primer set. In TCRdb, the multiplex PCR reads were re-called with MiXCR into one record per CDR3 protein. The sample comprises 300,000 to 450,000 distinct CDR3 sequences, 15% to 20% of which are singletons, and 35% to 50% rests with the top ten. The source material was blood. These receptors were taken from a man younger than 30 with Graves' ophthalmopathy.

This clonotype was detected only a few times. This sequence joins TRBV29-1 and TRBJ1-2; D not resolved. The CDR3 runs 16 residues. Trimming cost V 0 bases and J 5 bases, with 19 bases left between them. Germline V lookup: CDR1 SQVTM, CDR2 ANQGSEA. For the CDR3, the DNA is TGCAGCGTTGAAGATCATTTGGCCGGGTCCCTTTATGGCTACACCTTC. It translates to CSVEDHLAGSLYGYTF. Full variable domain (outside the CDR3, taken from reference TRBV29-1 and TRBJ1-2): SAVISQKPSRDICQRGTSLTIQCQVDSQVTMMFWYRQQPGQSLTLIATANQGSEATYESGFVIDKFPISRPNLTFSTLTVSNMSPEDSSIYLCSVEDHLAGSLYGYTFGSGTRLTVV.

Comments on this clonotype: The junction does not match germline at one end; this may be a read error. The rearrangement joins TRBV9 to TRBJ1-1; D is perhaps TRBD1 (5 bases). CDR1 and CDR2 from the germline V gene are SGDLS and YYNGEE. CDR3 length equals 14 residues. The chain's CDR3 is CASGVEGAHPEAFF. The CDR3, as DNA: TGTGCCAGCGGCGTAGAAGGGGCTCACCCTGAAGCTTTCTTT.

The chain combines TRBV7-9 with TRBJ2-7, with 12 nucleotides matching TRBD2. The germline V gene has CDR1 SEHNR and CDR2 FQNEAQ (reference sequence). This CDR3 is 18 amino acids long. The ends lost 6 bases at V and 3 bases at J; junction bases unmatched: 15. The CDR3 DNA follows: TGTGCCAGCAGTCGGGACTCTAGCGGGGGGGCAAAATTCTACGAGCAGTACTTC. Translating it yields CASSRDSSGGAKFYEQYF.